This T cell receptor beta chain was identified during a study of blood T cell repertoires in COVID-19. About the research overall: Some COVID-19 samples were acute and others convalescent; all came from the United States, Italy and Spain.

This CDR3 comprises 15 residues. Germline CDR1 and CDR2: SGHDT and YYEEEE. The germline V and J ends were trimmed by 2 bases and 8 bases, with 14 bases remaining between them. In the source study's methods: By means of reference gene primer amplification, nucleated cell counts were estimated. Clones were read by immunoSEQ multiplex PCR, and TCRdb kept only the in-frame ones, dropping some. V and J calls and clone size are given by that table; D and trimming were obtained from the DNA. The data contain roughly 280,000 clones, about 91% of them seen just once; the ten biggest clones take up around 2.8%. Participants were placed into cohorts based on the clinical history they reported.

Sequenced input: PBMCs or T cells enriched from blood (not recorded which). The chain employs TRBV5-6 and TRBJ1-6, with D tentatively TRBD1 (5 bases). The TCR originated in a man aged 40-50 years who had been exposed to COVID-19. The CDR3 sequence: CASSFKITTDSPLHF. CDR3 coding DNA: TGTGCCAGCAGCTTCAAAATAACGACAGATTCACCCCTCCACTTT.